This TCR beta chain is drawn from a study of shared clonotypes between healthy human individuals. Study-level background: CD4 naive cells filled three plates per donor, CD4 memory three, CD8 naive two and CD8 memory one. Findings and caveats of the study: It was expected that sequencing depth would affect clonotype sharing among donors.

Losses at the gene ends were 3 bases for V and 15 bases for J; bases not matched to a gene: 8. The CDR3 covers 12 residues. Germline V gives CDR1 MGHDK, CDR2 SYGVNS. Comment on this clone: Its antigen is unidentified.

Each subset's genomic DNA was shared equally among a number of immunoSEQ plates. Sequencing used immunoSEQ multiplex PCR; TCRdb keeps in-frame clones, though not all of them. Of hundreds of thousands of clones in the sample, 92% were seen once. Positive CCR7 selection of CD45RO-negative cells yielded the naive CD8 cells, and terminally differentiated effector memory CD45RA+ cells were excluded. The sample comprised naive CD8+ T cells sorted from blood. The chain employs TRBV25-1 and TRBJ2-1; TRBD1 matches at 7 bases. The TCR originated in a man under 40 in good health. CDR3 sequence reads: CASSEIGGGLFF. CDR3 DNA sequence: TGTGCCAGCAGTGAGATAGGGGGCGGGCTGTTCTTC.